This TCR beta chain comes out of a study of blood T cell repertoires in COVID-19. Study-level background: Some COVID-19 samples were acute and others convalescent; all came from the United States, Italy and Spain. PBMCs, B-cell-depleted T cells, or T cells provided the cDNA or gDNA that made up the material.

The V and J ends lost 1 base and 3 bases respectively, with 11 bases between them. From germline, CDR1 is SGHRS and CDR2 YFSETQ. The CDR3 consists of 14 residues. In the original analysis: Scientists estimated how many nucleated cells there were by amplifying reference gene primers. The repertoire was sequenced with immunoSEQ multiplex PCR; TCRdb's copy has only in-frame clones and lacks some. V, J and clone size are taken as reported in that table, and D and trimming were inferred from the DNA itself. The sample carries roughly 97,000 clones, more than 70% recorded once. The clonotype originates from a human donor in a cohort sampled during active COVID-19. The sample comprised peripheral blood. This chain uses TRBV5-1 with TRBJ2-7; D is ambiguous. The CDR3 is CASSLFHTNYEQYF. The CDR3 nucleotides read TGCGCCAGCAGCTTGTTCCATACTAACTACGAGCAGTACTTC.